The 21 T cell receptor beta chains below all came from one sample that was sequenced in a study of regulatory T cells in long-lasting Graves disease. The sample's time point: newly diagnosed GD, antithyroid drugs for less than 3 months. From PBMCs, RNA was extracted and then used to make the TCR library. HTBI primers from iRepertoire and Arm-PCR of CDR3 regions yielded the TCR beta libraries. TCRdb fed the multiplex PCR reads into MiXCR, producing one record per CDR3 protein. The sample has 400,000 to 500,000 distinct CDR3 sequences; 15% are singletons. These data also featured in a second study, about T cells in Graves' hyperthyroidism and ophthalmopathy.

The sequences come from peripheral blood mononuclear cells (PBMCs), collected at new diagnosis, from a patient treated with antithyroid drugs. Every receptor here comes from a woman aged 40 to 50 with Graves disease.

In its sample, this clonotype was seen many times. This chain joins TRBV2 and TRBJ2-7; possibly TRBD1 or TRBD2 for D (6 bases each). V lost 3 bases and J 7 bases, leaving 13 bases between the germline ends. Germline CDR1 is SNHLY and CDR2 is FYNNEI. This CDR3 is 13 amino acids long. The CDR3 DNA reads as TGTGCCAGCAGTGAGGTTAGGGGGGAGGAGCAGTACTTC. This encodes CASSEVRGEEQYF.

This clonotype was seen at least ten times. V usage is TRBV12-3 or TRBV12-4 and J usage is TRBJ1-4, with D perhaps TRBD1 (5 bases). The CDR3 has 15 residues. The V and J ends lost 4 bases and 8 bases respectively, with 17 bases between them. Here the CDR3 reads CASSSGFWAGEKLFF. The CDR3 region has the DNA TGTGCCAGCAGTTCCGGATTTTGGGCAGGGGAAAAACTGTTTTTT.

This clonotype showed up many times. This chain connects TRBV5-8 to TRBJ2-1; TRBD1 might be the D (6 bases). This CDR3 contains 14 residues. The germline gives CDR1 SGHTS, CDR2 YDEGEE. Trimming cost V 1 base and J 4 bases, with 9 bases left between them. The CDR3 loop reads CASSLYQGYNEQFF. DNA of the CDR3: TGTGCCAGCAGCTTGTATCAGGGGTACAATGAGCAGTTCTTC.

This clonotype was detected only a few times. The genes are TRBV19 and TRBJ2-7; the match to TRBD2 covers 8 bases. V lost 4 bases to trimming and J lost 0 bases; unmatched junction nucleotides: 5. This CDR3 has 15 amino acids. Germline values: CDR1 LNHDA, CDR2 SQIVND (reference sequence). In DNA, the CDR3 is TGTGCCAGTAGTAGTTTAGCGGGGCCCTCCTACGAGCAGTACTTC. Protein sequence: CASSSLAGPSYEQYF.

This chain connects TRBV18 to TRBJ2-2; no firm D call. Trimming cost V 0 bases and J 6 bases, with 8 bases left between them. This CDR3 has 14 residues. The germline V gene has CDR1 KGHSH and CDR2 LQKENI. The CDR3 region has the DNA TGTGCCAGCTCACCACCCTCCCGAGCCGGGGAGCTGTTTTTT. Translating gives CASSPPSRAGELFF. Using reference TRBV18 and TRBJ2-2 for the parts outside the CDR3, the full variable domain is NAGVMQNPRHLVRRRGQEARLRCSPMKGHSHVYWYRQLPEEGLKFMVYLQKENIIDESGMPKERFSAEFPKEGPSILRIQQVVRGDSAAYFCASSPPSRAGELFFGEGSRLTVL.

The chain is built from TRBV5-1 and TRBJ2-1, with D unclear. This CDR3 contains 14 residues. Trimming removed 0 bases from V and 9 bases from J, with 13 bases in between. Germline V CDR1 and CDR2: SGHRS, YFSETQ. The CDR3, as DNA: TGCGCCAGCAGCTTGGAGGTCGGTGTGGGTGAGCAGTTCTTC. Translation gives CASSLEVGVGEQFF. Supplemented by reference TRBV5-1 and TRBJ2-1, the full variable domain reads KAGVTQTPRYLIKTRGQQVTLSCSPISGHRSVSWYQQTPGQGLQFLFEYFSETQRNKGNFPGRFSGRQFSNSRSEMNVSTLELGDSALYLCASSLEVGVGEQFFGPGTRLTVL.

This clonotype was seen repeatedly, ten times or more. The chain employs TRBV6-1 and TRBJ1-1; 7 nucleotides match TRBD1. J lost 0 bases, V lost 5 bases, and 12 bases had no gene match. This CDR3 comprises 17 residues. The germline gives CDR1 MNHNS, CDR2 SASEGT. DNA for the CDR3: TGTGCCAGCAGTCGAACCTTTGGACAGGCAATGAACACTGAAGCTTTCTTT. Translating gives CASSRTFGQAMNTEAFF.

This clonotype was observed many times. This chain joins TRBV12-5 and TRBJ2-2, with 15 bases matching TRBD2. The germline gives CDR1 LGHNT, CDR2 FRNRAP. Trimming took 1 base from V and 6 from J; bases not matched to a gene: 12. CDR3 length: 20 amino acids. Written as DNA, the CDR3 is TGTGCTAGTGGTTTGGAAATTGGACTAGCGGGAGGGCTGGCCCCCGGGGAGCTGTTTTTT. It yields the protein CASGLEIGLAGGLAPGELFF.

This clonotype occurred many times. V gene TRBV7-3 combines with J gene TRBJ2-4; D gene uncertain. The CDR3 is made up of 16 amino acids. Trimming left V 3 bases short and J 1 base short, with 13 bases between. Per the germline V gene, CDR1 is SGHTA and CDR2 is FQGTGA. The CDR3 nucleotides read TGTGCCAGCAGCTTTATCTGTGGTGCGGCCAAAAACATTCAGTACTTC. Translating it yields CASSFICGAAKNIQYF.

This clonotype was seen only a few times. The rearrangement uses TRBV6-2 or TRBV6-3 and TRBJ2-1; TRBD2 is a possible D gene (5 bases). The germline gives CDR1 MNHEY, CDR2 SVGEGT. The V end was cut by 4 bases, the J end by 8 bases, with 9 bases between. The CDR3 is made up of 12 amino acids. The CDR3 DNA reads as TGTGCCAGCAGTTCCTTAGCGCATGAGCAGTTCTTC. It yields the protein CASSSLAHEQFF.

Of note for this clonotype: Germline is not matched at one junction end, which may reflect a read error. This sequence joins TRBV5-5 and TRBJ2-7; TRBD2 aligns across 12 bases. The germline gives CDR1 SGHKS, CDR2 YYEKEE (reference sequence). This CDR3 contains 17 residues. The CDR3 DNA reads as TGTGCCAGCAGCCCGAACCGACTAGCGGGAGACCTCTACGAGCGGTACTTC. Its translation: CASSPNRLAGDLYERYF.

This clonotype was seen at least ten times. The chain is built from TRBV30 and TRBJ1-1; TRBD1 aligns across 8 bases. Unmatched junction bases numbered 7, after V lost 1 base and J lost 3 bases. Germline V gene data show CDR1 as GTSNPN and CDR2 as SVGIG (reference sequence). CDR3 size: 15 residues. CDR3 sequence: CAWSGLRQGYTEAFF. The CDR3 nucleotides read TGTGCCTGGAGTGGGTTGCGACAGGGGTACACTGAAGCTTTCTTT.

This clonotype was counted between two and nine times. The J gene is TRBJ2-7, the V gene TRBV4-1; tentatively, D is TRBD1 or TRBD2 (5 bases each). The CDR3 has 17 amino acids. CDR1 and CDR2 from the germline V gene are MGHRA and YSYEKL. V was shortened by 1 base and J by 3 bases, with 19 bases between the two germline ends. CDR3 sequence: CASSQVWSSGTFYEQYF. The CDR3 DNA reads as TGCGCCAGCAGCCAAGTTTGGTCTTCAGGGACCTTCTACGAGCAGTACTTC.

The table lists this clonotype with many counts. The chain uses TRBV2 and TRBJ1-2; weak D call: TRBD1 (5 bases). V was clipped by 3 bases and J by 3 bases, with 8 bases between them. CDR1 is SNHLY and CDR2 is FYNNEI in the germline V gene. The CDR3 has 13 residues. The CDR3 sequence: CASSDWGDYGYTF. DNA of the CDR3: TGTGCCAGCAGTGATTGGGGGGACTATGGCTACACCTTC. The full variable domain, with the rest looked up from reference TRBV2 and TRBJ1-2, is EPEVTQTPSHQVTQMGQEVILRCVPISNHLYFYWYRQILGQKVEFLVSFYNNEISEKSEIFDDQFSVERPDGSNFTLKIRSTKLEDSAMYFCASSDWGDYGYTFGSGTRLTVV.

In nucleotides, the CDR3 is TGCAGCGTACGGACTAGCGGGCCCTACAATGAGCAGTTCTTC. It specifies CSVRTSGPYNEQFF. The chain couples TRBV29-1 to TRBJ2-1, with TRBD2 matching over 11 bases. This CDR3 contains 14 residues. V was pared by 6 bases and J by 2 bases, with 3 bases of the junction left unmatched. CDR1 is SQVTM and CDR2 is ANQGSEA in the germline V gene.

This clonotype appeared many times. The CDR3 loop reads CASRVRDFIPSEQFF. The CDR3 bases are TGTGCCAGCAGAGTCCGGGACTTTATTCCTAGTGAGCAGTTCTTC. The chain employs TRBV7-2 and TRBJ2-1; D is possibly TRBD2 (6 bases). The CDR3 sequence is 15 residues long. Germline V gene data show CDR1 as SGHTA and CDR2 as FQGNSA. The V end was cut by 6 bases, the J end by 9 bases, with 21 bases between.

This clonotype was counted at least ten times. The chain is built from TRBV20-1 and TRBJ2-1, with TRBD2 matching over 8 bases. The CDR3 runs 14 residues. Germline V gives CDR1 DFQATT, CDR2 SNEGSKA (reference sequence). After removal of 6 bases from V and 4 bases from J, the junction contained 8 bases not matched to a gene. CDR3 amino acids: CSAPGTGGYNEQFF. The CDR3 nucleotides are TGCAGTGCACCGGGGACGGGAGGGTACAATGAGCAGTTCTTC.

This clonotype was recorded at least ten times. The V gene is TRBV9, the J gene TRBJ2-7, with unresolved D. This CDR3 is 15 amino acids long. V was cut by 1 base and J by 1 base, with 12 bases left in between. In germline, CDR1 is SGDLS, CDR2 YYNGEE. CDR3 amino acids: CASSVSPTDSYEQYF. The CDR3 coding sequence is TGTGCCAGCAGCGTATCCCCGACTGATTCCTACGAGCAGTACTTC.

This clonotype was counted many times. The chain carries TRBV28 and TRBJ1-2, with 11 bases fitting TRBD1. Trimming at V came to 3 bases and at J to 4 bases, leaving 1 base not matched to a gene. Per germline, CDR1 MDHEN and CDR2 SYDVKM. The CDR3 is made up of 14 amino acids. CDR3 DNA sequence: TGTGCCAGCAGTTTTGGGACAGGGGGCTATGGCTACACCTTC. This gives the protein CASSFGTGGYGYTF.

This clonotype was seen a few times. The gene calls are TRBV4-3 and TRBJ1-2, with D perhaps TRBD1 (6 bases). Germline CDR1 reads LGHNA; CDR2 reads YSLEER. Trimming took off 0 bases at V and 3 bases at J, with 14 bases between the two ends. The CDR3 length is 16 residues. The CDR3 DNA reads TGCGCCAGCAGCCAAGATTACGAACAGGGTCACTATGGCTACACCTTC. Amino acids: CASSQDYEQGHYGYTF.

This clonotype was observed at least ten times. The chain recombines TRBV6-2 or TRBV6-3 with TRBJ2-5; D tentatively fits TRBD1 or TRBD2 (5 bases each). This CDR3 is built from 15 residues. V shed 7 bases and J shed 4 bases, with 19 bases lying between them. Germline V lookup: CDR1 MNHEY, CDR2 SVGEGT. CDR3 nucleotide sequence: TGTGCCAGCACCAAAGAGATGGGACGAGGAGAGACCCAGTACTTC. Protein product: CASTKEMGRGETQYF.